Listed below are T cell receptor beta chains from one sample, sequenced in a study of cytotoxic CD8 clonotypes in ibrutinib-treated CLL. Produced via immunoSEQ multiplex PCR; TCRdb's table is partial and in-frame only. The profile shows about 250,000 clones, 70% of them singletons. Here the sequenced sample was PBMCs, taken after 24 months of ibrutinib treatment. The origin of the receptors is a human donor with chronic lymphocytic leukemia. CDR3s include the opening cysteine and the closing phenylalanine or tryptophan. A D gene is named only where the DNA matches it firmly. For some rows the clone size is stated as once, few or many, or as a class when expanded; others skip it.

V gene	J gene	clone size	D gene	CDR3 DNA	CDR3 protein
TRBV28	TRBJ2-3	few	-	TGTGCCAGCAGTACTCCTCGGGGACTTCTTGGGCAGTATTTT	CASSTPRGLLGQYF
TRBV10-3	TRBJ2-7	few	TRBD1	TGTGCCATCAGTGCGGGGACAGGGGCTGGCTACGAGCAGTACTTC	CAISAGTGAGYEQYF
TRBV14	TRBJ1-1	-	-	TGTGCCAGCAGCCACACTACTGAAGCTTTCTTT	CASSHTTEAFF
TRBV7-2	TRBJ1-2	-	-	TGTGCCAGCAATAACAGGGATTTTAGTGGCTACACCTTC	CASNNRDFSGYTF
TRBV10-3	TRBJ2-1	-	-	TGTGCCATCAGTGGGGACGTAAACAATGAGCAGTTCTTC	CAISGDVNNEQFF
TRBV5-1	TRBJ2-6	-	-	TGCGCCAGCAGCCTATATACAGGGTTGGGGGCCAACGTCCTGACTTTC	CASSLYTGLGANVLTF
TRBV5-1	TRBJ2-3	-	TRBD2	TGCGCCAGCAGCTCCAGCGGGAGACACACAGATACGCAGTATTTT	CASSSSGRHTDTQYF
TRBV4-1	TRBJ2-3	-	-	TGCGCCAGCAGCCTCGGCGGGGACAGAAGCACAGATACGCAGTATTTT	CASSLGGDRSTDTQYF
TRBV6-5	TRBJ1-1	-	-	TGTGCCAGCAGCCCCGCATCCGTTCGTGAAGCTTTCTTT	CASSPASVREAFF
TRBV29-1	TRBJ2-2	few	-	TGCAGCGGGGGTTCCGGGGAGCTGTTTTTT	CSGGSGELFF
TRBV25-1	TRBJ1-2	-	-	TGTGCCAGCACGTCCGAAGCAAGTTACTATGGCTACACCTTC	CASTSEASYYGYTF
TRBV7-2	TRBJ1-5	-	-	TGTGCCAGCAGCTCCACGACAGTTAGCAATCAGCCCCAGCATTTT	CASSSTTVSNQPQHF
TRBV5-1	TRBJ2-7	-	-	TGCGCCAGCAGCGGAGGAGGGCCTCTGAACGAGCAGTACTTC	CASSGGGPLNEQYF
TRBV6-6	TRBJ2-7	-	-	TGTGCCAGCAGTTACTCGCGGGACGCCGTGGGGGAGCAGTACTTC	CASSYSRDAVGEQYF